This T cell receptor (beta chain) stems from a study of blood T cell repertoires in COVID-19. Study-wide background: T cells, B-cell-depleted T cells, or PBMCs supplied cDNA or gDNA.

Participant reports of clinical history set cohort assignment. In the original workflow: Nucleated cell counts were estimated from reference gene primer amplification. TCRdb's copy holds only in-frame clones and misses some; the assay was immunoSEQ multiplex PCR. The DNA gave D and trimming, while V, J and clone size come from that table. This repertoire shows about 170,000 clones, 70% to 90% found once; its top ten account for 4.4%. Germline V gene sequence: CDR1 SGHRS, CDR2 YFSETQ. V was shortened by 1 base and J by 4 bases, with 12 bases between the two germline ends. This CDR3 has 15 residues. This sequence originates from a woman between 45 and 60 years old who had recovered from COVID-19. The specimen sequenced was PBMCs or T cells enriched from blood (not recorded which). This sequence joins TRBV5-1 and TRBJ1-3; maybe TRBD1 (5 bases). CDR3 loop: CASSLWGGSGNTIYF. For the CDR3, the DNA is TGCGCCAGCAGCTTGTGGGGGGGATCCGGAAACACCATATATTTT.